Shown below are 20 T cell receptor beta chains from a single sample sequenced in a study of cytomegalovirus exposure and HLA in healthy donors. It was with 60 Vbeta and 13 Jbeta primers that the PCR ran. Generated by immunoSEQ multiplex PCR, the TCRdb table keeps only in-frame clones and is missing some. The sample consists of about 250,000 clones, under 80% of them appearing once. The sequenced sample was PBMCs. These receptor sequences come from a female donor in good health and CMV-seronegative.

This rearrangement joins TRBV18 to TRBJ2-1, with 10 bases that match TRBD2. The germline gives CDR1 KGHSH, CDR2 LQKENI. This CDR3 comprises 15 residues. V trimming: 0 bases; J trimming: 7 bases; junction bases outside the gene matches: 3. CDR3 in DNA: TGTGCCAGCTCACCACCAACTAGCGGGAATAATGAGCAGTTCTTC. Amino acid sequence: CASSPPTSGNNEQFF. Looking up the rest from reference TRBV18 and TRBJ2-1 gives the full variable domain: NAGVMQNPRHLVRRRGQEARLRCSPMKGHSHVYWYRQLPEEGLKFMVYLQKENIIDESGMPKERFSAEFPKEGPSILRIQQVVRGDSAAYFCASSPPTSGNNEQFFGPGTRLTVL.

The chain links TRBV9 to TRBJ2-3; 8 bases align to TRBD1. Germline assignment: CDR1 SGDLS and CDR2 YYNGEE. V shed 4 bases and J 4 bases; nucleotides not matched to a gene: 5. The CDR3 spans 14 residues. The CDR3 loop reads CASSQTGVPDTQYF. The CDR3 DNA reads TGTGCCAGCAGCCAGACAGGGGTACCAGATACGCAGTATTTT. Together with reference TRBV9 and TRBJ2-3, the CDR3 gives the full variable domain: DSGVTQTPKHLITATGQRVTLRCSPRSGDLSVYWYQQSLDQGLQFLIQYYNGEERAKGNILERFSAQQFPDLHSELNLSSLELGDSALYFCASSQTGVPDTQYFGPGTRLTVL.

The chain has TRBV19 and TRBJ2-5; TRBD2 might be the D (6 bases). This CDR3 comprises 14 residues. CDR1 LNHDA and CDR2 SQIVND come from the germline V gene (reference sequence). Trimming left V 6 bases short and J 5 bases short, with 16 bases between. The CDR3 here is CASSPTSRVETQYF. The CDR3, as DNA: TGTGCCAGTAGCCCGACTAGTAGGGTGGAGACCCAGTACTTC.

The V and J genes are TRBV10-3 and TRBJ2-1, with 9 bases identical to TRBD1. Germline V gene sequence: CDR1 ENHRY, CDR2 SYGVKD. The length of the CDR3 is 15 residues. Unmatched junction bases numbered 4, after V lost 2 bases and J lost 5 bases. CDR3 in DNA: TGTGCCATCAGTGAGCGACAGGGGGGGGACAATGAGCAGTTCTTC. Protein: CAISERQGGDNEQFF.

The chain has TRBV7-2 and TRBJ2-1, with TRBD2 identical over 10 bases. Germline CDR1 is SGHTA and CDR2 is FQGNSA. V lost 0 bases to trimming and J lost 9 bases; unmatched junction nucleotides: 5. The CDR3 consists of 15 residues. The CDR3 here is CASSLASGRSVEQFF. The DNA for the CDR3 is TGTGCCAGCAGCTTAGCTAGCGGGAGGTCGGTTGAGCAGTTCTTC.

The chain links TRBV5-4 to TRBJ2-3, with 9 nucleotides matching TRBD2. The CDR3 loop spans 18 amino acids. With 4 bases clipped from V and 0 bases from J, the junction kept 12 bases outside the gene matches. Germline lookup yields CDR1 SGHNT and CDR2 YYREEE (reference sequence). CDR3 DNA sequence: TGTGCCAGCAGCGGGAGGGTAGCGGGGGAAAGTAGCACAGATACGCAGTATTTT. As protein: CASSGRVAGESSTDTQYF.

V is TRBV7-2 and J is TRBJ1-3; D unclear. Trimming stripped 4 bases from V and 3 bases from J, with 16 bases between. In germline, CDR1 is SGHTA, CDR2 FQGNSA. CDR3 size: 16 residues. As DNA, the CDR3 is TGTGCCAGCAGCTCTAGGACCCTCGGAGGTGGAAACACCATATATTTT. It encodes CASSSRTLGGGNTIYF.

The chain is built from TRBV7-2 and TRBJ2-3; 13 bases agree with TRBD2. Germline V lookup: CDR1 SGHTA, CDR2 FQGNSA. The CDR3 has 16 residues. Trimming at V came to 4 bases and at J to 6 bases, leaving 7 bases not matched to a gene. The CDR3 spells CASSSWTSGRIDTQYF. CDR3 nucleotide sequence: TGTGCCAGCAGCTCATGGACTAGCGGGAGAATCGATACGCAGTATTTT. The full variable domain, rest sourced from reference TRBV7-2 and TRBJ2-3, is GAGVSQSPSNKVTEKGKDVELRCDPISGHTALYWYRQSLGQGLEFLIYFQGNSAPDKSGLPSDRFSAERTGGSVSTLTIQRTQQEDSAVYLCASSSWTSGRIDTQYFGPGTRLTVL.

This clone appeared a few times. J is TRBJ2-4 and V is TRBV10-2; D possibly corresponds to TRBD1 (6 bases). CDR1 is WSHSY and CDR2 is SAAADI in the germline V gene. V lost 7 bases, J lost 8 bases, and 15 bases lay in between. CDR3 size: 13 residues. CDR3 protein: CASMGRGVYIQYF. As DNA, the CDR3 is TGCGCCAGCATGGGCAGGGGAGTGTACATTCAGTACTTC.

The V gene is TRBV5-1, the J gene TRBJ2-5, with 7 bases matching TRBD2. This CDR3 has 14 amino acids. The V gene end was trimmed by 3 bases and the J gene end by 2 bases; junction bases not matched to a gene: 4. Germline CDR1 and CDR2: SGHRS and YFSETQ. In DNA form, the CDR3 reads TGCGCCAGCAGCTATGGACTAGAACAAGAGACCCAGTACTTC. The encoded protein is CASSYGLEQETQYF.

This rearrangement joins TRBV29-1 to TRBJ1-4; a possible D gene is TRBD1 (5 bases). The germline V gene has CDR1 SQVTM and CDR2 ANQGSEA. Trimming removed 7 bases from V and 8 bases from J, with 14 bases in between. The CDR3 has 12 residues. This CDR3 is CSAKRGDEKLFF. The CDR3 coding sequence is TGCAGCGCCAAGCGGGGGGACGAAAAACTGTTTTTT. The variable domain in full, completed from reference TRBV29-1 and TRBJ1-4, reads SAVISQKPSRDICQRGTSLTIQCQVDSQVTMMFWYRQQPGQSLTLIATANQGSEATYESGFVIDKFPISRPNLTFSTLTVSNMSPEDSSIYLCSAKRGDEKLFFGSGTQLSVL.

The CDR3 region is CASSLGGGTGEQYF. CDR3 in DNA: TGTGCCAGCAGCTTAGGGGGGGGGACTGGCGAGCAGTACTTC. The rearrangement joins TRBV7-2 to TRBJ2-7; 7 nucleotides match TRBD2. The CDR3 has 14 amino acids. Losses at the gene ends were 1 base for V and 6 bases for J; bases not matched to a gene: 6. CDR1 and CDR2 (germline): SGHTA, FQGNSA.

This clone was found a few times. The J gene is TRBJ2-1, the V gene TRBV6-1, with D maybe TRBD1 (6 bases). V lost 6 bases, J lost 8 bases, and 14 bases lay in between. This CDR3 spans 13 amino acids. Germline-derived CDR1 and CDR2 are MNHNS and SASEGT. CDR3 amino acids: CASRVTGFDEQFF. The CDR3 region has the DNA TGTGCCAGCAGAGTAACAGGGTTCGATGAGCAGTTCTTC.

The CDR3 is CASSWGDRGDTGELFF. The CDR3 region has the DNA TGCGCCAGCAGCTGGGGAGACAGGGGAGACACCGGGGAGCTGTTTTTT. The genes are TRBV5-1 and TRBJ2-2; 8 nucleotides line up with TRBD1. The junction had 7 bases not matched to a gene; V was cut back by 3 bases and J by 3 bases. The germline V gene has CDR1 SGHRS and CDR2 YFSETQ. The CDR3 length is 16 residues.

The V and J genes are TRBV28 and TRBJ1-2; a weak D match, TRBD1 (6 bases). The CDR3 contains 11 residues. Trimming stripped 6 bases from V and 14 bases from J, with 16 bases between. Germline V gives CDR1 MDHEN, CDR2 SYDVKM. CDR3 in DNA: TGTGCCAGCAGCTCCGCGGGTGGGACAACCTTC. It translates to CASSSAGGTTF.

This chain links TRBV11-3 with TRBJ2-5, with 7 bases that match TRBD1. This CDR3 has 15 amino acids. Trimming at V came to 5 bases and at J to 3 bases, leaving 9 bases not matched to a gene. Germline CDR1 reads SGHNT; CDR2 reads YENEEA. The CDR3 DNA follows: TGTGCCAGCAGCCCTAGAGAAACAGGGGAAGAGACCCAGTACTTC. Its protein is CASSPRETGEETQYF.

The V call is TRBV18, the J call TRBJ2-1; weak D call: TRBD2 (6 bases). Trimming left V 9 bases short and J 2 bases short, with 11 bases between. The CDR3 spans 13 residues. CDR1 is KGHSH, CDR2 LQKENI, per germline. The CDR3: CASSTSPYNEQFF. CDR3 bases: TGTGCCAGTTCAACTAGCCCCTACAATGAGCAGTTCTTC.

The V and J genes are TRBV5-1 and TRBJ1-5, with TRBD1 identical over 7 bases. Trimming at V came to 0 bases and at J to 3 bases, leaving 9 bases not matched to a gene. CDR1 and CDR2 (germline): SGHRS, YFSETQ. The CDR3 covers 17 residues. The DNA of the CDR3 is TGCGCCAGCAGCTTGGATCCCCTCGGACAGGTCAATCAGCCCCAGCATTTT. Its protein product is CASSLDPLGQVNQPQHF.

The chain links TRBV7-9 to TRBJ2-3; 10 bases line up with TRBD1. The trim removed 5 bases at V and 5 bases at J, leaving 10 bases unmatched. This CDR3 spans 16 amino acids. Germline V lookup: CDR1 SEHNR, CDR2 FQNEAQ (reference sequence). The CDR3 protein is CASSRDRGDGGDTQYF. In nucleotides, the CDR3 is TGTGCCAGCAGCCGGGACAGGGGCGATGGGGGAGATACGCAGTATTTT.

The genes are TRBV6-4 and TRBJ2-2, with a weak D call TRBD1 (5 bases). Between the trimmed V and J ends, which lost 2 bases and 7 bases, there was a span of 8 bases. The CDR3 is 13 amino acids. CDR1 is MRHNA, CDR2 SNTAGT, per germline. CDR3 region: CASSDRGHGELFF. The CDR3 DNA sequence: TGTGCCAGCAGTGACAGGGGTCACGGGGAGCTGTTTTTT.